The clone carrying this T cell receptor beta chain was found many times. The CDR3 is 15 residues long. Trimming cost V 2 bases and J 5 bases; bases outside gene matches: 7. Time point: persistent/refractory GD, antithyroid drugs over 5 years with positive TRAb. PBMC-extracted RNA yielded the TCR library. This record belongs to a study of regulatory T cells in long-lasting Graves disease. The overall study: The criterion for persistent Graves' disease was over 5 years of antithyroid drugs with positive TSH receptor antibodies.

Building of the TCR beta libraries involved iRepertoire HTBI primers and Arm-PCR of CDR3 regions. Each CDR3 protein gets one entry after TCRdb re-called the multiplex PCR reads with MiXCR. Of about 400,000 distinct CDR3 sequences in the sample, around 21% were seen once. This receptor was obtained from a female donor with Graves disease. V is TRBV12-3 or TRBV12-4 and J is TRBJ1-1; TRBD1 matches at 8 bases. The sample here was peripheral blood mononuclear cells (PBMCs), taken when the disease was refractory, from a patient treated with antithyroid drugs. The CDR3: CASSLQGAVGTEAFF. For the CDR3, the DNA is TGTGCCAGCAGTTTACAGGGGGCGGTTGGGACTGAAGCTTTCTTT.